This is a list of T cell receptor beta chains from one sample in a study of T cells in localized non-small cell lung cancer. Libraries were prepared by immunoSEQ multiplex PCR; TCRdb keeps only in-frame clonotypes and omits some of them. The sample lists some 24,000 clones, more than 85% occurring once. The input for sequencing was peripheral blood, taken before any cancer treatment. These receptors were collected from a woman between 35 and 70 years old with stage I lung adenocarcinoma. Both conserved end residues are trimmed from each CDR3. Each record gives: J gene, CDR3 length, V gene, D gene, clone size, CDR3 protein. The D gene is left open where the match is weak. Not all rows give a size; the values are once, few, many and, for expanded clones, a class.

>TRBJ2-7|13|TRBV4-2|TRBD2|NA
ASSQEEAGNYEQY
>TRBJ2-7|16|TRBV10-3|NA|NA
AISDPPAGRQGVYEQY
>TRBJ2-7|15|TRBV29-1|NA|NA
SVRAGGGQGRAYEQY
>TRBJ2-3|11|TRBV10-3|NA|NA
AITESLADTQY
>TRBJ1-1|14|TRBV7-2|NA|NA
ASSLGQWTSSRGAF
>TRBJ2-3|11|TRBV7-2|NA|once
ASSPRTGDTQY
>TRBJ2-3|12|TRBV27|NA|NA
ATSGGGKVDTQY
>TRBJ1-1|13|TRBV4-1|NA|NA
ASSQEETGNTEAF
>TRBJ2-5|11|TRBV27|TRBD2|NA
ASRGLAEETQY
>TRBJ2-7|13|TRBV9|TRBD2|NA
ASSRGVSGSYEQY
>TRBJ1-2|11|TRBV18|NA|NA
ASQQPTGLGYT